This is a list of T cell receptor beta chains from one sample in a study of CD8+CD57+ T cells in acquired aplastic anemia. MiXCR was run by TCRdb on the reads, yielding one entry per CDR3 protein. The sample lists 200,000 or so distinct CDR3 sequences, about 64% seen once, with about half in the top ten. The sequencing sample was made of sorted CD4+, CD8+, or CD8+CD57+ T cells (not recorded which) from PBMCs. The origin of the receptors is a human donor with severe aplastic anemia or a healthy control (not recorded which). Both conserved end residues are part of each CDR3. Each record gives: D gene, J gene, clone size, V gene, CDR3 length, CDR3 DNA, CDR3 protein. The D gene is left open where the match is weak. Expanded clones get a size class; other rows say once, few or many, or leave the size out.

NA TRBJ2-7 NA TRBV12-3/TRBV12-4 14 TGTGCCAGCAGCTTAGGTCCAGGCACCTACGAGCAGTACTTC CASSLGPGTYEQYF
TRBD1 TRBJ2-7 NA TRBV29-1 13 TGCAGCGTTTGGGGGACAGGGGTCCACGAGCAGTACTTC CSVWGTGVHEQYF
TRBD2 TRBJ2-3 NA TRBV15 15 TGTGCCACCAGCAGAGTAGCGGGGGCCTACAATGAGCAGTATTTT CATSRVAGAYNEQYF
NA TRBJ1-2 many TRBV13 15 TGTGCCAGCAGCTCTCGAGTGGGACTGGTATTTGGCTACACCTTC CASSSRVGLVFGYTF
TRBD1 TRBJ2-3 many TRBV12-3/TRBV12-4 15 TGTGCCAGCAGCAATAGGGACAGGGGAATAGATACGCAGTATTTT CASSNRDRGIDTQYF
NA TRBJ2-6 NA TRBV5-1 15 TGCGCCAGCAGCTTGGGAAGCTCTGGGGCCAACGTCCTGACTTTC CASSLGSSGANVLTF
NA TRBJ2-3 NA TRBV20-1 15 TGCAGTGCTAGAGTGAGCGGAGCTAGCACAGATACGCAGTATTTT CSARVSGASTDTQYF
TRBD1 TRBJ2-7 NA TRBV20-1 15 TGCAGTGCTAGAGATGGGACAGGGTATCTTCACGAGCAGTACTTC CSARDGTGYLHEQYF
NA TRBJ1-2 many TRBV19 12 TGTGCCAGTAGTGCAGGGTTGTATGGCTACACCTTC CASSAGLYGYTF
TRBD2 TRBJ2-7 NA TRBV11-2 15 TGTGCCAGCAGCAATAGGCGGGAGATGGGCTACGAGCAGTACTTC CASSNRREMGYEQYF
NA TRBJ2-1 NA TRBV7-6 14 TGTGCCAGCAGCCAGGGAATTACCGACAATGAGCAGTTCTTC CASSQGITDNEQFF
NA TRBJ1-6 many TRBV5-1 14 TGCGCCAGCAGCTTGGAGGCCTATAATTCACCCCTCCACTTT CASSLEAYNSPLHF
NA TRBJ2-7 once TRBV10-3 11 TGTGCCATCAGTGAACTCTACGAGCAGTACTTC CAISELYEQYF
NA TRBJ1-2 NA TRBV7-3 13 TGTGCCAGCAGCCCAGGGACAAACTATGGCTACACCTTC CASSPGTNYGYTF
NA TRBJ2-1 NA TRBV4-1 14 TGCGCCAGCAGTGAACGGCTCTCCTACAATGAGCAGTTCTTC CASSERLSYNEQFF
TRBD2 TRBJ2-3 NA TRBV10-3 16 TGTGCCATCAGAGCGGGACTAGCGGACCGCACAGATACGCAGTATTTT CAIRAGLADRTDTQYF
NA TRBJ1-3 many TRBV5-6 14 TGTGCCAGCAGCTTGGTGGGGACTGGAAACACCATATATTTT CASSLVGTGNTIYF
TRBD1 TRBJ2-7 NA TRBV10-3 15 TGTGCCATCAGCACCGGGACAGGGGATTTCGACGAGCAGTACTTC CAISTGTGDFDEQYF
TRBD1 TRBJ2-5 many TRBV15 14 TGTGCCACCAGCACCCGGACAGGGGAAGAGACCCAGTACTTC CATSTRTGEETQYF
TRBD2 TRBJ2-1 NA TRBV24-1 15 TGTGCCACCTCGCACCTCGGACTAGCGACCGATGAGCAGTTCTTC CATSHLGLATDEQFF
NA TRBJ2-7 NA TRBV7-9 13 TGTGCCAGCAGCGCTACACCAACCTACGAGCAGTACTTC CASSATPTYEQYF
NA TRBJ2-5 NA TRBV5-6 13 TGTGCCAGCAGCTCGGGACAAACTGAGACCCAGTACTTC CASSSGQTETQYF
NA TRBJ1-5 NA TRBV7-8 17 TGTGCCAGCAGCTTAGCTGTTCGGGTCCCAGTCAATCAGCCCCAGCATTTT CASSLAVRVPVNQPQHF
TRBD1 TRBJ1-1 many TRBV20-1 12 TGCAGTGCGAGGACAGGGGGCCTCGGGGCTTTCTTT CSARTGGLGAFF
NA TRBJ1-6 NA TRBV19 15 TGTGCCAGTAGCGCGACAGGCGCGTATAATTCACCCCTCCACTTT CASSATGAYNSPLHF
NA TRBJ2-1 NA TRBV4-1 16 TGCGCCAGCAGCCAAGAGTACCCAACTGGCTACAATGAGCAGTTCTTC CASSQEYPTGYNEQFF
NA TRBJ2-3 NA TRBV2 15 TGTGCCAGCAGCTCAAGGGGTAGGGGTTCAGATACGCAGTATTTT CASSSRGRGSDTQYF
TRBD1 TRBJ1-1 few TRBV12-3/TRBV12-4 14 TGTGCCAGCAGTACCCGACAGGGAGGCACTGAAGCTTTCTTT CASSTRQGGTEAFF
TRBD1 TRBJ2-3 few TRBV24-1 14 TGTGCCACCATGGGACAGACTAGCACAGATACGCAGTATTTT CATMGQTSTDTQYF
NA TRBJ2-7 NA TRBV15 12 TGTGCCACCGGCAGAGTTGGGTTAACGCAGTACTTC CATGRVGLTQYF
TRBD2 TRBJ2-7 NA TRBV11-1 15 TGTGCCAGCAGCTTTTCGAGCGGGGCTACCTACGAGCAGTACTTC CASSFSSGATYEQYF
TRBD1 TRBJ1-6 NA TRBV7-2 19 TGTGCCAGCAGCTTATTGGGTCAGGGACAGGCATCCTATAATTCACCCCTCCACTTT CASSLLGQGQASYNSPLHF
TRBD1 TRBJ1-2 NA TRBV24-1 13 TGTGCCACCAGTGAGCCGACAGGGAGTGGCTACACCTTC CATSEPTGSGYTF
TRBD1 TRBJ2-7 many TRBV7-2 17 TGTGCCAGCAGCTTAATACCAGGGACAGGCGGGGCCTACGAGCAGTACTTC CASSLIPGTGGAYEQYF
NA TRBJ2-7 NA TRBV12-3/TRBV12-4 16 TGTGCCAGCAGTTTAGCGCAGGGTAGGGACCTTAACGAGCAGTACTTC CASSLAQGRDLNEQYF
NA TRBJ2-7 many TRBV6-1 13 TGTGCCAGCAGTATTAAGATTTCTACGGGGCAGTACTTC CASSIKISTGQYF
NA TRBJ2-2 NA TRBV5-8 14 TGTGCCAGCACCATCCGGGACATCGCCGGGGAGCTGTTTTTT CASTIRDIAGELFF
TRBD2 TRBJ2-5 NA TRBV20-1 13 TGCAGTGCTTCCAGGACTAGCGAAGAGACCCAGTACTTC CSASRTSEETQYF
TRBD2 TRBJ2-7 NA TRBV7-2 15 TGTGCCAGCAGCTTCCGGGGACTAGCGCTCAACGAGCAGTGCTTC CASSFRGLALNEQCF
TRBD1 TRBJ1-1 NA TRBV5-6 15 TGTGCCAGCAGCTTAGCAGGGGGATTGAACACTGAAGCTTTCTTT CASSLAGGLNTEAFF
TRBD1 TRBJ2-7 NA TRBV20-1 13 TGCAGTGCACACGGACAGGATACCTACGAGCAGTACTTC CSAHGQDTYEQYF
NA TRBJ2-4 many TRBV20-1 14 TGCAGTGCTCCATCCGGGGTAGCCAAAAACATTCAGTACTTC CSAPSGVAKNIQYF
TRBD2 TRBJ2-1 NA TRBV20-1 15 TGCAGTGCTAGCCCCATAGCGGGAGGGTTATATGAGCAGTTCTTC CSASPIAGGLYEQFF
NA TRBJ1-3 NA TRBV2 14 TGTGCCAGCTGGCGACCATCCTCTGGAAACACCATATATTTT CASWRPSSGNTIYF
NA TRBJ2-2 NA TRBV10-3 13 TGTGCCATTCAGGGAGCGAACACCGGGGAGCTGTTTTTT CAIQGANTGELFF
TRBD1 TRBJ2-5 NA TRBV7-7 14 TGTGCCAGCAGTATCGACAGGGGGCCGGGGACCCAGTACTTC CASSIDRGPGTQYF
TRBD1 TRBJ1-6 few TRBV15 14 TGTGCCACCAGCTTACGGACAGGTGGTTCACCCCTCCACTTT CATSLRTGGSPLHF
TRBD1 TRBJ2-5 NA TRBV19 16 TGTGCCAGTAGTATAAGAGGGGACAGCAGCCAAGAGACCCAGTACTTC CASSIRGDSSQETQYF
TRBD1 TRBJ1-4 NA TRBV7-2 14 TGTGCCAGCAGCTTCGGACAGGAAAATGAAAAACTGTTTTTT CASSFGQENEKLFF
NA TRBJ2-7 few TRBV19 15 TGTGCCAGTAGTCCCTCAGGAGGGGGCGCCTACGAGCAGTACTTC CASSPSGGGAYEQYF
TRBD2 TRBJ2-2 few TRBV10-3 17 TGTGCCATCAGTGAGTCGGGAACCGGGACTAGCACCGGGGAGCTGTTTTTT CAISESGTGTSTGELFF
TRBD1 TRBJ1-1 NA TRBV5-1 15 TGCGCCAGCAGCTTGGTCCAACAGGGGCGGGGTGAAGCTTTCTTT CASSLVQQGRGEAFF
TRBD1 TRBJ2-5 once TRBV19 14 TGTGCCAGTAGTGGCTTGGGACAGGGGGAGACCCAGTACTTC CASSGLGQGETQYF
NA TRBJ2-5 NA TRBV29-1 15 TGCAGCGTTGGAAGGGGGACGGGAGTCCAAGAGACCCAGTACTTC CSVGRGTGVQETQYF
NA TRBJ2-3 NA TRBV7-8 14 TGTGCCAGCGCCCCCCCAAGGCTCCGGGATACGCAGTATTTT CASAPPRLRDTQYF